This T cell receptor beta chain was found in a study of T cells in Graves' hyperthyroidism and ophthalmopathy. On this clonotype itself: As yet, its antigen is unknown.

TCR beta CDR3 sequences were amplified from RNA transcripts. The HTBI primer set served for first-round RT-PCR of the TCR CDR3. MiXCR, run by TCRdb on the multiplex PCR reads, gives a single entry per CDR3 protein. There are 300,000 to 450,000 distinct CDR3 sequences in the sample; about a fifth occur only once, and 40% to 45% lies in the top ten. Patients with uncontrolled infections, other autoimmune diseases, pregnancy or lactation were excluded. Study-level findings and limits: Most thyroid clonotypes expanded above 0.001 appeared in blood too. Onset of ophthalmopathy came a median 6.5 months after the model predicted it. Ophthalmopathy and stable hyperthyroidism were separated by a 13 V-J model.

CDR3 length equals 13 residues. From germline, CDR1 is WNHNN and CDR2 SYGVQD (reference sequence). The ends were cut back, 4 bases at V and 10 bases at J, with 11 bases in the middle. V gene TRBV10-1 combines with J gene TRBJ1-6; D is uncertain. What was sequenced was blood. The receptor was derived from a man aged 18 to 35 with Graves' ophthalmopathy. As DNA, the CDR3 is TGCGCCAGCAGTGGGTCGATTGGCTCACCCCTCCACTTT. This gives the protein CASSGSIGSPLHF.